These 17 T cell receptor beta chains came from one sample sequenced in a study of blood T cells in healthy people across ages. A J-beta primer mix and a sample-barcoded 5' primer were used in a second PCR of about 6 to 12 cycles. TCRdb analysed the 5' RACE reads with MiXCR anew, one entry per CDR3 protein. Found here are roughly 730,000 distinct CDR3 sequences, around 50% of them singletons; the top ten hold more than 25%. Sequencing was performed on blood. The receptors were sampled from a middle-aged man in good health.

The chain carries TRBV19 and TRBJ2-7; 11 positions match TRBD1. This CDR3 is 15 amino acids long. With 10 bases clipped from V and 7 bases from J, the junction kept 15 bases outside the gene matches. Germline V lookup: CDR1 LNHDA, CDR2 SQIVND (reference sequence). CDR3: CATRDRGLPYGEQYF. Written as DNA, the CDR3 is TGTGCCACTAGGGACAGGGGGTTGCCGTACGGGGAGCAGTACTTC.

The gene calls are TRBV29-1 and TRBJ2-1; D gene uncertain. The CDR3 extends over 14 amino acids. Deletions cut 7 bases from V and 0 bases from J, with 13 bases between. CDR1 is SQVTM, CDR2 ANQGSEA, per germline. CDR3 residues: CSAPARSSYNEQFF. CDR3 DNA: TGCAGCGCCCCGGCCAGGAGCTCCTACAATGAGCAGTTCTTC.

This chain uses TRBV25-1 with TRBJ2-5, with D unclear. Trimming took off 2 bases at V and 1 base at J, with 8 bases between the two ends. There are 14 residues in the CDR3. From germline, CDR1 is MGHDK and CDR2 SYGVNS. CDR3 nucleotides: TGTGCCAGCAGTGAAAAGAGTGGCCAAGAGACCCAGTACTTC. It codes for CASSEKSGQETQYF.

V is TRBV12-3 or TRBV12-4 and J is TRBJ1-2; D not certain. The V gene lost 5 bases and the J gene lost 5 bases, with 12 bases spanning the gap. The CDR3 sequence is 13 residues long. The CDR3 DNA reads TGTGCCAGCAGTGTGCAGCTACTGTATGGCTACACCTTC. Amino acids: CASSVQLLYGYTF.

The sample holds a few counts of this clonotype. This chain links TRBV10-3 with TRBJ2-5; D gene ambiguous. Germline assignment: CDR1 ENHRY and CDR2 SYGVKD. This CDR3 is built from 12 residues. Trimming stripped 0 bases from V and 4 bases from J, with 3 bases between. The CDR3 protein is CAISESIETQYF. The CDR3 region has the DNA TGTGCCATCAGTGAGTCGATAGAGACCCAGTACTTC.

The chain is built from TRBV7-2 and TRBJ2-1, with 11 bases fitting TRBD2. V was pared by 5 bases and J by 6 bases, with 9 bases of the junction left unmatched. CDR3 length equals 16 residues. The germline V gene has CDR1 SGHTA and CDR2 FQGNSA. CDR3 sequence (DNA): TGTGCCAGCAGCACCCGTTTAGCGGGGGGGCTCAATGAGCAGTTCTTC. This sequence encodes CASSTRLAGGLNEQFF.

This clonotype was seen a single time. Given a much more abundant clone one base away, this may be a read error. CDR3 sequence reads: CSGQENYGYTF. The DNA of the CDR3 is TGCAGCGGACAGGAGAACTATGGCTACACCTTC. V is TRBV29-1 and J is TRBJ1-2, with D perhaps TRBD1 (6 bases). The CDR3 contains 11 residues. From germline, CDR1 is SQVTM and CDR2 ANQGSEA. With 7 bases removed from V and 2 bases from J, the gap between germline ends came to 8 bases.

The V gene is TRBV6-5, the J gene TRBJ2-7; tentatively, D is TRBD2 (5 bases). V was pared by 2 bases and J by 10 bases, with 18 bases between. Germline V gene lookup returns CDR1 MNHEY and CDR2 SVGAGI. The CDR3 loop spans 14 amino acids. The CDR3 DNA reads as TGTGCCAGCAGTTACGACCTGGTCTTGGAGGCCCAGTACTTC. It translates to CASSYDLVLEAQYF.

In its sample, this clonotype was seen a few times. The chain couples TRBV12-3 or TRBV12-4 to TRBJ2-7; tentatively, D is TRBD2 (6 bases). Trimming took off 6 bases at V and 3 bases at J, with 12 bases between the two ends. The CDR3 has 13 amino acids. CDR3 in amino acids: CASRLAFSYEQYF. The CDR3 DNA follows: TGTGCCAGCAGGCTAGCGTTCAGCTACGAGCAGTACTTC.

The chain recombines TRBV24-1 with TRBJ2-5; TRBD1 matches 8 bases. This CDR3 comprises 15 residues. V was clipped by 8 bases and J by 5 bases; unmatched bases: 12. Germline V gene data show CDR1 as KGHDR and CDR2 as SFDVKD. The chain's CDR3 is CATNEQGAVRETQYF. The CDR3 DNA sequence: TGTGCCACCAATGAGCAGGGGGCGGTTCGGGAGACCCAGTACTTC.

This clonotype has a single count. The junction and the germline gene differ at one end; a read error may be behind it. V gene TRBV7-3 combines with J gene TRBJ1-1; 9 bases fit TRBD1. The CDR3 runs 14 residues. CDR1 is SGHTA, CDR2 FQGTGA, per germline. The CDR3 sequence is CASSTQGANTGAFF. Here the CDR3 DNA reads TGTGCCAGCAGCACACAGGGGGCGAACACTGGAGCTTTCTTT.

The chain joins TRBV9 to TRBJ2-3; 9 nucleotides match TRBD2. CDR1 and CDR2 (germline): SGDLS, YYNGEE. The CDR3 is made up of 15 amino acids. Trimming at V came to 4 bases and at J to 2 bases, leaving 5 bases not matched to a gene. CDR3 nucleotides: TGTGCCAGCAGCTTTGGACTAGCGCTCACAGATACGCAGTATTTT. This gives the protein CASSFGLALTDTQYF.

The rearrangement uses TRBV6-1 and TRBJ2-7, with 8 positions matching TRBD1. The CDR3 has 16 residues. The germline V gene has CDR1 MNHNS and CDR2 SASEGT. Trimming took 5 bases from V and 0 from J; bases not matched to a gene: 9. The CDR3 reads CASSQRQGSSSYEQYF. CDR3 nucleotide sequence: TGTGCCAGCAGTCAAAGACAGGGGAGCAGCTCCTACGAGCAGTACTTC.

The chain carries TRBV7-2 and TRBJ2-3; no firm D call. This CDR3 is built from 12 residues. V gave up 4 bases and J gave up 5 bases, with 7 bases separating them. Germline lookup yields CDR1 SGHTA and CDR2 FQGNSA. The CDR3 spells CASSSTRDTQYF. DNA for the CDR3: TGTGCCAGCAGCTCCACAAGAGATACGCAGTATTTT.

CDR3 protein: CASSHNTRGSAYEQYF. The CDR3 DNA is TGTGCCAGCAGCCATAATACCAGGGGTTCCGCCTACGAGCAGTACTTC. V usage is TRBV7-2 and J usage is TRBJ2-7; maybe TRBD1 (6 bases). The CDR3 is 16 residues long. Germline V gene data show CDR1 as SGHTA and CDR2 as FQGNSA. V shed 5 bases and J shed 2 bases, with 19 bases lying between them.

The gene calls are TRBV11-3 and TRBJ2-1; 9 bases agree with TRBD2. CDR3 size: 15 residues. Looked up from germline, CDR1 is SGHNT and CDR2 is YENEEA. J gave up 12 bases and V 2 bases, and 11 bases lay outside the gene matches. The CDR3 protein is CASSLRGSGGYGQFF. CDR3 bases: TGTGCCAGCAGCTTAAGAGGGAGCGGGGGGTATGGGCAGTTCTTC.

This clonotype turned up a few times. The J gene is TRBJ2-1, the V gene TRBV3-1; D is perhaps TRBD1 (5 bases). CDR3 length: 16 amino acids. V lost 6 bases, J lost 10 bases, and 25 bases lay in between. CDR1 LGHDT and CDR2 YNNKEL come from the germline V gene (reference sequence). CDR3 sequence (DNA): TGTGCCAGCAGTTACCAGGGTCTGGGTGGGGTCGGAGAGCAGTTCTTC. As protein: CASSYQGLGGVGEQFF.